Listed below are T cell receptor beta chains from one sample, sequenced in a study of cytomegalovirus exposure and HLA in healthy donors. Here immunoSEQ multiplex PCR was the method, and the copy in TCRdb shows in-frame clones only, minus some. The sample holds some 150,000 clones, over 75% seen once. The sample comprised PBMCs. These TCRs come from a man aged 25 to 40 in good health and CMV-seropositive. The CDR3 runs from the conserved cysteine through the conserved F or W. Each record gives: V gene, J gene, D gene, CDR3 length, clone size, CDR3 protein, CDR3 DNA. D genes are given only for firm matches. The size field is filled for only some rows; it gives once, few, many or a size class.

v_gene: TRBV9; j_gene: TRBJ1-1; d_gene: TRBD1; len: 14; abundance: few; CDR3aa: CASSPLTGRTEAFF; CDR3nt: TGTGCCAGCAGCCCGTTGACAGGGAGGACTGAAGCTTTCTTT
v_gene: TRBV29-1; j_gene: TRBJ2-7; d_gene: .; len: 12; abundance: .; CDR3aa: CSVAGASYEQYF; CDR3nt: TGCAGCGTTGCTGGGGCCTCCTACGAGCAGTACTTC
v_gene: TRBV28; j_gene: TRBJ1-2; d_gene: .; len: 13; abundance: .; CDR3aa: CASRSGTNYGYTF; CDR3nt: TGTGCCAGCAGATCCGGGACTAACTATGGCTACACCTTC
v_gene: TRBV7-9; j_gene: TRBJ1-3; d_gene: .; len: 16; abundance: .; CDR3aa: CASSLGSDSSGNTIYF; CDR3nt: TGTGCCAGCAGTTTAGGGTCCGACAGCTCTGGAAACACCATATATTTT
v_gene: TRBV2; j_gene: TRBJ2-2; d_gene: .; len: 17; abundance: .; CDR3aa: CASSAIFIQGSTGELFF; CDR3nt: TGTGCCAGCAGTGCGATTTTTATACAGGGTTCCACCGGGGAGCTGTTTTTT
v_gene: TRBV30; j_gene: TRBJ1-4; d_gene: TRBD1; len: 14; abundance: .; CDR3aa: CAWSGAGGYEKLFF; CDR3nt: TGTGCCTGGAGTGGGGCAGGGGGTTATGAAAAACTGTTTTTT
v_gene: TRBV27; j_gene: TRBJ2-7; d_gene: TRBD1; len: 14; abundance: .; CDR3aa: CASSYQGANHEQYF; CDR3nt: TGTGCCAGCAGTTATCAGGGGGCTAATCACGAGCAGTACTTC
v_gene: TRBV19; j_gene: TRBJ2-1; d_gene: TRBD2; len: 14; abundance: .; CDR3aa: CASATSGGLNEQFF; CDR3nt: TGTGCCAGCGCAACTAGCGGAGGGTTGAATGAGCAGTTCTTC
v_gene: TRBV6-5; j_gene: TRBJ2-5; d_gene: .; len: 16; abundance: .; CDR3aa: CASSSSGLRQGETQYF; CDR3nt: TGTGCCAGCAGTTCATCAGGCCTTAGGCAGGGAGAGACCCAGTACTTC
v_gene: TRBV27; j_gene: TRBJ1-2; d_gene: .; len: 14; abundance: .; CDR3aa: CASREQGSNYGYTF; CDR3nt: TGTGCCAGCAGAGAACAGGGAAGTAACTATGGCTACACCTTC
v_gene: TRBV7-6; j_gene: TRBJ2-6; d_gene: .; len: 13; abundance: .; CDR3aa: CASSLGQANVLTF; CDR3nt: TGTGCCAGCAGCTTAGGACAGGCCAACGTCCTGACTTTC
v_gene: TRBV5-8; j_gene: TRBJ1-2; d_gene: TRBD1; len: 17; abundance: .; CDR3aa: CASINPLTGRSDYGYTF; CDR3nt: TGTGCCAGCATCAACCCTCTGACAGGGAGGAGCGACTATGGCTACACCTTC
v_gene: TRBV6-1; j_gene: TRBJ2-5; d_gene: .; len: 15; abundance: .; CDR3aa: CASRARVTMVETQYF; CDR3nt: TGTGCCAGCAGGGCTAGAGTGACGATGGTGGAGACCCAGTACTTC
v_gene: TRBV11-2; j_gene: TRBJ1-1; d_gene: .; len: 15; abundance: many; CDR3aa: CASSEREGLGTEAFF; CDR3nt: TGTGCCAGCAGCGAGAGGGAGGGATTGGGCACTGAAGCTTTCTTT
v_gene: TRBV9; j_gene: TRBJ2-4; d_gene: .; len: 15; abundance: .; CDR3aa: CASSARGEVENIQYF; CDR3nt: TGTGCCAGCAGCGCTCGGGGAGAGGTGGAAAACATTCAGTACTTC
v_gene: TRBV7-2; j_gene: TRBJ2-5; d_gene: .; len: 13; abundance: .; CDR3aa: CASSWGLQETQYF; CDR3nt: TGTGCCAGCAGCTGGGGACTGCAAGAGACCCAGTACTTC
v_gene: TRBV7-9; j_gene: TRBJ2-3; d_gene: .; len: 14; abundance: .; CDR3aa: CASSPSFSADTQYF; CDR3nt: TGTGCCAGCAGCCCCTCTTTTTCCGCAGATACGCAGTATTTT
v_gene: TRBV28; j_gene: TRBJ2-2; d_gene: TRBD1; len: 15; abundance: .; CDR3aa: CASSPTGSWTGEPFF; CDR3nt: TGTGCCAGCAGTCCGACAGGGAGTTGGACCGGGGAGCCGTTTTTT
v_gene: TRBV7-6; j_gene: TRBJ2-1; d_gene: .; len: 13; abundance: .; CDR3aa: CASSLASYNEQFF; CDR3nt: TGTGCCAGCAGCTTAGCGTCTTACAATGAGCAGTTCTTC
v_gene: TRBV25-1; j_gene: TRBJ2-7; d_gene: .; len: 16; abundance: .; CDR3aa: CASSPPGVRQSCEQYF; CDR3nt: TGTGCCAGCAGTCCGCCAGGGGTTCGGCAATCCTGCGAGCAGTACTTC
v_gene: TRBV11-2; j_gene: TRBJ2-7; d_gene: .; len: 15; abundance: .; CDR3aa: CASSFSGAGRYEQYF; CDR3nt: TGTGCCAGCAGCTTTTCAGGGGCAGGAAGATACGAGCAGTACTTC
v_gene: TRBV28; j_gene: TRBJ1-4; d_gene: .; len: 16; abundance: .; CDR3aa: CASRKNPGATNEKLFF; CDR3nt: TGTGCCAGCAGGAAGAACCCCGGAGCAACTAATGAAAAACTGTTTTTT
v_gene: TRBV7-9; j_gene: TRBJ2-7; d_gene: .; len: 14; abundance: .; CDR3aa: CASSLEGVTYEQYF; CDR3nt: TGTGCCAGCAGCTTGGAGGGCGTGACCTACGAGCAGTACTTC
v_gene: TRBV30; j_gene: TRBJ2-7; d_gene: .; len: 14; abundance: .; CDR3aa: CAWRILAGRYEQYF; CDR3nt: TGTGCCTGGAGAATTCTGGCAGGAAGGTACGAGCAGTACTTC
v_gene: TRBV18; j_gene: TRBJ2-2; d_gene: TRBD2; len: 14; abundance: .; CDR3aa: CASLPGLVTGELFF; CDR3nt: TGTGCCAGCTTGCCGGGACTAGTTACCGGGGAGCTGTTTTTT
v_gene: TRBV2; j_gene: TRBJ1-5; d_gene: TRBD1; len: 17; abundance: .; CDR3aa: CASSVMTGNPSNQPQHF; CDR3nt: TGTGCCAGCAGTGTAATGACAGGGAACCCTAGCAATCAGCCCCAGCATTTT
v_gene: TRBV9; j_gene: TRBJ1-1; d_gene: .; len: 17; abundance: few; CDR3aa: CASSSSDSAVMNTEAFF; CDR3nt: TGTGCCAGCAGTTCGTCGGACAGCGCAGTGATGAACACTGAAGCTTTCTTT
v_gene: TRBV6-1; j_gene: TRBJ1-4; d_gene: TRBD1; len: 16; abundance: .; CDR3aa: CASSDGKRGRGEKLFF; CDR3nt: TGTGCCAGCAGTGATGGAAAAAGGGGGCGTGGGGAAAAACTGTTTTTT
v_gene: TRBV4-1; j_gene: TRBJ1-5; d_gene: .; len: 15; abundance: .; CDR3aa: CASSQEGPSNQPQHF; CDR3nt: TGCGCCAGCAGCCAAGAGGGGCCTTCTAATCAGCCCCAGCATTTT
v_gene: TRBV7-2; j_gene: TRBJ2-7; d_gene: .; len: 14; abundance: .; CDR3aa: CASSSQGSSYEQYF; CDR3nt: TGTGCCAGCAGCTCTCAGGGGAGCTCCTACGAGCAGTACTTC
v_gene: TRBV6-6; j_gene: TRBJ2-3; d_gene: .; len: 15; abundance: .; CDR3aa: CASSYSLTFTDTQYF; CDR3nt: TGTGCCAGCAGTTACTCCCTGACTTTTACAGATACGCAGTATTTT
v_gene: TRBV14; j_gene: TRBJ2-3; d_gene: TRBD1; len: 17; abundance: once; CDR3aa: CASSQTGGTGSTDTQYF; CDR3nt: TGTGCCAGCAGCCAGACCGGGGGGACAGGGAGCACAGATACGCAGTATTTT
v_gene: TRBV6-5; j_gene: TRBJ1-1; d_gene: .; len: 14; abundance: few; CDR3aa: CASSYQGLNTEAFF; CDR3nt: TGTGCCAGCAGTTACCAGGGGCTGAACACTGAAGCTTTCTTT
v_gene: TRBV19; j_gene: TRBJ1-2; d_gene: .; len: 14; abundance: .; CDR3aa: CASSIEAGDYGYTF; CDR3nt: TGTGCCAGTAGTATAGAGGCCGGGGACTATGGCTACACCTTC
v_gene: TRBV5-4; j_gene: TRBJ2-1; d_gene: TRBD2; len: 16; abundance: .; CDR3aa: CASSSGLAGSYNEQFF; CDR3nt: TGTGCCAGCAGCTCCGGACTAGCGGGGTCCTACAATGAGCAGTTCTTC
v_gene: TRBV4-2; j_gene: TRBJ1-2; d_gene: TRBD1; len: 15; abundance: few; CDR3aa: CASSQGTGGSRGYTF; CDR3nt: TGTGCCAGCAGCCAAGGCACAGGGGGCTCGCGGGGCTACACCTTC
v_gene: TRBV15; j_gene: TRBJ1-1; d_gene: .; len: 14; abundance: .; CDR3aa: CATSRDQMNTEAFF; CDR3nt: TGTGCCACCAGCAGAGACCAAATGAACACTGAAGCTTTCTTT
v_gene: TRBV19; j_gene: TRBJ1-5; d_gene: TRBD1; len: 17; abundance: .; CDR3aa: CASSGEDRFYSNQPQHF; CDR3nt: TGTGCCAGTAGTGGAGAGGACAGGTTCTATAGCAATCAGCCCCAGCATTTT